Detailed here is one T cell receptor beta chain. Antigen unknown. The data originate from a study of blood T cells in healthy people across ages. Overall study results and limits: TCR beta diversity per million T cells fell roughly linearly with age. It was held that the diversity estimates obtained from one million T cells were underestimates.

Primed by a sample-barcoded 5' primer and a J-beta primer mix, a second PCR proceeded for about 7 to 12 cycles. TCRdb redid the calling of the 5' RACE reads with MiXCR, one entry per CDR3 protein. Of around 1,600,000 distinct CDR3 sequences in the sample, about 42% were seen once. The study isolated at least 7 million PBMCs from each sample. Total RNA extraction produced at least 5.5 micrograms (per sample) for the study. This TCR derives from a woman aged 18-29 years in good health. Sequenced material: blood.

This chain's CDR3 is CSARDFGKAEYGYTF. Here the CDR3 DNA reads TGCAGTGCTAGAGATTTTGGGAAGGCGGAGTATGGCTACACCTTC. The chain couples TRBV20-1 to TRBJ1-2, with unresolved D. The length of the CDR3 is 15 residues. Germline V gives CDR1 DFQATT, CDR2 SNEGSKA (reference sequence). The ends were cut back, 0 bases at V and 5 bases at J, with 16 bases in the middle.